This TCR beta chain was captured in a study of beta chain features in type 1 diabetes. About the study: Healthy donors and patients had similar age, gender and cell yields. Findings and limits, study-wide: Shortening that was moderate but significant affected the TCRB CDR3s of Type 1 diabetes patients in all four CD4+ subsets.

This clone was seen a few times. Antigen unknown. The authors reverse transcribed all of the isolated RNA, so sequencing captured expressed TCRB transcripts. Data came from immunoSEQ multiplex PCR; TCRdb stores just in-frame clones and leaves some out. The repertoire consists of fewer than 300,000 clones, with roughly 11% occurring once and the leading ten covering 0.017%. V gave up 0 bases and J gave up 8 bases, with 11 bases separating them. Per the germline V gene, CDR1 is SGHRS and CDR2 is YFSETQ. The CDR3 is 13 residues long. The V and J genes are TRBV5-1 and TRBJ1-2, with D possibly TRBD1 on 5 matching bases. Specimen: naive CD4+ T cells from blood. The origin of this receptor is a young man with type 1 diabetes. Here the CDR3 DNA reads TGCGCCAGCAGCTTGGGAAGGGGCCAAGGCTACACCTTC. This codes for CASSLGRGQGYTF.